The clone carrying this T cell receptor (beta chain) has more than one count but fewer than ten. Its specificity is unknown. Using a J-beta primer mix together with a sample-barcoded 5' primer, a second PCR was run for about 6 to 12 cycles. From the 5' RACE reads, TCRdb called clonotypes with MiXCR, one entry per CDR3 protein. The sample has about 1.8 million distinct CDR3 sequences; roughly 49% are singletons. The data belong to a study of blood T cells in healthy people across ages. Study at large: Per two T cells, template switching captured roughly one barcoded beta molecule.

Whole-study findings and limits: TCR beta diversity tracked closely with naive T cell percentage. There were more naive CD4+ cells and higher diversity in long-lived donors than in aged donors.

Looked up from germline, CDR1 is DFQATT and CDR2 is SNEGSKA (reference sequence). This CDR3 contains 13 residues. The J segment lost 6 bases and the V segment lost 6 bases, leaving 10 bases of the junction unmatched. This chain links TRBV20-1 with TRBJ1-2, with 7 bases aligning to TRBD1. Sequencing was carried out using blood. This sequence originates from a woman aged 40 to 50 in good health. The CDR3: CSAQSTGFDGYTF. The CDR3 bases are TGCAGTGCCCAGTCGACAGGGTTTGATGGCTACACCTTC.